This T cell receptor beta chain was observed in a study of chemoradiotherapy in HPV16-positive cancers. Looking at the study overall: Two HPV16-positive patients' cells yielded candidate HPV-specific clones and common motifs.

Worth noting for this clone: Its antigen is not identified.

TCRdb's copy holds only in-frame clones and misses some; the assay was immunoSEQ multiplex PCR. The sample has some 8,900 clones, less than 90% seen once. General study results and limits: Candidate HPV-specific clones and E7-related TCR motifs grew in tumor during treatment. HPV-responsive T-cell expansion during chemoradiotherapy was linked to improved recurrence-free survival in HPV16-positive patients.

With 8 bases clipped from V and 6 bases from J, the junction kept 12 bases outside the gene matches. The CDR3 sequence is 14 residues long. Germline CDR1 is WSHSY and CDR2 is SAAADI. This sequence originates from a human donor with HPV-associated anogenital cancer. Sequencing was performed on blood, taken from a patient who underwent chemoradiotherapy. This chain connects TRBV10-2 to TRBJ2-7, with 8 bases matching TRBD2. CDR3 amino acids: CASVGLGTRREQYF. CDR3 in DNA: TGCGCCAGCGTCGGGTTGGGGACTAGGCGCGAGCAGTACTTC.